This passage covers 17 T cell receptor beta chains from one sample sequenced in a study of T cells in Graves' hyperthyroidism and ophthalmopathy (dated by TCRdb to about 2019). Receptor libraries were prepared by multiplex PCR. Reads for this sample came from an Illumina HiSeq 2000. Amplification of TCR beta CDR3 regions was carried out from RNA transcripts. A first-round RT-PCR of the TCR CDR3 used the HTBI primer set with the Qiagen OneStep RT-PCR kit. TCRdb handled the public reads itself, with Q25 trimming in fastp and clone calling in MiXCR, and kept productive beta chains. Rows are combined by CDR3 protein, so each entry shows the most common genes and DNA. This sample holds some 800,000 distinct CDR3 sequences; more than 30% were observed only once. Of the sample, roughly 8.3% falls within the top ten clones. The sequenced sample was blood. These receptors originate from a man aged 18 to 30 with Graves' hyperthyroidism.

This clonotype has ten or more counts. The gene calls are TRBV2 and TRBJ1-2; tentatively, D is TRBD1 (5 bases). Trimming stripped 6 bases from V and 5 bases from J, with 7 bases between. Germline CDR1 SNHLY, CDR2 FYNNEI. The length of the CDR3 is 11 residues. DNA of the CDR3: TGTGCCAGCAGGACAGCGTATGGCTACACCTTC. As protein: CASRTAYGYTF.

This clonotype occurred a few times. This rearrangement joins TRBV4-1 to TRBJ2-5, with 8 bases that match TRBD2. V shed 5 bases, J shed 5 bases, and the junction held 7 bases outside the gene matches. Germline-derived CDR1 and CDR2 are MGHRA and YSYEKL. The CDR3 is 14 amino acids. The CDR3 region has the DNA TGCGCCAGCAGCGTCGGGAGGGGGTGGGAGACCCAGTACTTC. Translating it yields CASSVGRGWETQYF.

The CDR3 region is CASSPKLSTGTEPPQHF. The DNA for the CDR3 is TGTGCCAGTAGTCCAAAATTGTCGACAGGAACGGAGCCGCCCCAGCATTTT. The genes are TRBV19 and TRBJ1-5, with D perhaps matching TRBD1 (6 bases). Trimming left V 5 bases short and J 9 bases short, with 26 bases between. The germline V gene has CDR1 LNHDA and CDR2 SQIVND (reference sequence). CDR3 length equals 17 residues.

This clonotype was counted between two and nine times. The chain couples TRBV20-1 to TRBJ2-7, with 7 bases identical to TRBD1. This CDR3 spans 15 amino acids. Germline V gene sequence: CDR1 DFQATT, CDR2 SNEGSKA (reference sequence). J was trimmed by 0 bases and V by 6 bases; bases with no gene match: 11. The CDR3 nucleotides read TGCAGTGCGGAATCACAAAGACAGGGCTCCTACGAGCAGTACTTC. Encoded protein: CSAESQRQGSYEQYF.

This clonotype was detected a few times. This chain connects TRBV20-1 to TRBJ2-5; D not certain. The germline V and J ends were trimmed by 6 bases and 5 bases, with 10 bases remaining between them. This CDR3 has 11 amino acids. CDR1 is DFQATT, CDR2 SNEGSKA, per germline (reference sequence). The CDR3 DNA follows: TGCAGTGCCCCCGTACGGGAGACCCAGTACTTC. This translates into CSAPVRETQYF.

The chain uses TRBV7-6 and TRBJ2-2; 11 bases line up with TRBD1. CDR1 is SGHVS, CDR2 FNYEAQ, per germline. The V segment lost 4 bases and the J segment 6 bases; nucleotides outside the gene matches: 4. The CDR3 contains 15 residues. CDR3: CASSWTGGAAGELFF. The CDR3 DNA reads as TGTGCCAGCAGCTGGACAGGGGGCGCGGCCGGGGAGCTGTTTTTT.

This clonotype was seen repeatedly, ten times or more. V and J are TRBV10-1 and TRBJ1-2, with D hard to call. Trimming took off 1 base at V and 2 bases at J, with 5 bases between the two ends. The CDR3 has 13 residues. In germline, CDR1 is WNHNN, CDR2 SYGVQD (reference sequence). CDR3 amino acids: CASSEWGNYGYTF. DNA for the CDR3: TGCGCCAGCAGTGAGTGGGGAAACTATGGCTACACCTTC.

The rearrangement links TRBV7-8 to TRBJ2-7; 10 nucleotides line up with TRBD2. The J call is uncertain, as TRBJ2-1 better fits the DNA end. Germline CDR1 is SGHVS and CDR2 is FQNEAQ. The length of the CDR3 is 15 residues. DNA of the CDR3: TGTGCCAGCAGCCCCGGGACTAGCGTCATCAATGAGCAGTTCTTC. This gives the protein CASSPGTSVINEQFF.

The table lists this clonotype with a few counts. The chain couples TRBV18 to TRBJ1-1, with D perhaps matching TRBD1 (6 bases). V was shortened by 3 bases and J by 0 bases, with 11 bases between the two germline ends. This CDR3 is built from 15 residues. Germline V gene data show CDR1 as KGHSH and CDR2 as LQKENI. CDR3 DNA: TGTGCCAGCTCACCCCTACAGGGCTTGAACACTGAAGCTTTCTTT. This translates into CASSPLQGLNTEAFF.

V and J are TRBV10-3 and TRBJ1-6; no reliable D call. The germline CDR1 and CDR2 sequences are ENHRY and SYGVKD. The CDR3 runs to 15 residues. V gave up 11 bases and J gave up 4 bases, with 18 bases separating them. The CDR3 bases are TGTGCCTGGAGTGTCCGGGCCACTTATAATTCACCCCTCCACTTT. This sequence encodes CAWSVRATYNSPLHF.

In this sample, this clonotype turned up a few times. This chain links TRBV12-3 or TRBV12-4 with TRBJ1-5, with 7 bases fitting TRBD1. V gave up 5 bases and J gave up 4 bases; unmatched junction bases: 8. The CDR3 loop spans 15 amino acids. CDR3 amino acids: CASSRGQPGNQPQHF. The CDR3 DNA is TGTGCCAGCAGTCGGGGACAGCCAGGGAATCAGCCCCAGCATTTT.

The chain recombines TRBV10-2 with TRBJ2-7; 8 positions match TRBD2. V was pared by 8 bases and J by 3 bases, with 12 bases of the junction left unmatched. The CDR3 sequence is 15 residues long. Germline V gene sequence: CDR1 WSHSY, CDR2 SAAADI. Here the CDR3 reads CASCPSGGGIYEQYF. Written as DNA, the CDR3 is TGCGCCAGCTGCCCTAGCGGCGGGGGGATCTACGAGCAGTACTTC.

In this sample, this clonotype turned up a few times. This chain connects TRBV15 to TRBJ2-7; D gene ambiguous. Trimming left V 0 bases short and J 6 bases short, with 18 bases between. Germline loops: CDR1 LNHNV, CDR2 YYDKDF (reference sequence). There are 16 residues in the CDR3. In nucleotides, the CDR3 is TGTGCCACCAGCAGAGATCGCGGCCACCCCCTCGGCGAGCAGTACTTC. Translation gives CATSRDRGHPLGEQYF.

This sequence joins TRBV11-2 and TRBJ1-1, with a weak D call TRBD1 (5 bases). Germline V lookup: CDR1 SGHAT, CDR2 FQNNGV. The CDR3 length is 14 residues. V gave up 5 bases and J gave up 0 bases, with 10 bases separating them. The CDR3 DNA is TGTGCCAGCAGCAAGCGGGGGATGAACACTGAAGCTTTCTTT. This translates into CASSKRGMNTEAFF. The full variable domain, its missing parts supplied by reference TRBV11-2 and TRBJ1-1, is EAGVAQSPRYKIIEKRQSVAFWCNPISGHATLYWYQQILGQGPKLLIQFQNNGVVDDSQLPKDRFSAERLKGVDSTLKIQPAKLEDSAVYLCASSKRGMNTEAFFGQGTRLTVV.

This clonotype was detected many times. In DNA form, the CDR3 reads TGTGCCACCAGCGGACACCACCCGACAGGGGGCTATGGCTACACCTTC. Translation gives CATSGHHPTGGYGYTF. The chain is built from TRBV15 and TRBJ1-2, with 9 nucleotides matching TRBD1. CDR1 is LNHNV and CDR2 is YYDKDF in the germline V gene (reference sequence). After removal of 5 bases from V and 4 bases from J, the junction contained 11 bases not matched to a gene. The CDR3 loop spans 16 amino acids.

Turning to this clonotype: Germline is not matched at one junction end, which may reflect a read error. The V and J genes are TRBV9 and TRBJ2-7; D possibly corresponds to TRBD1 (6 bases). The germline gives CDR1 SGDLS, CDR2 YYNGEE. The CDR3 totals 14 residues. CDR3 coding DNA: TGCGCCAGCAGCCAAGCAGGGGCCTTTCTCGAGCAGTACTTC. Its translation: CASSQAGAFLEQYF.

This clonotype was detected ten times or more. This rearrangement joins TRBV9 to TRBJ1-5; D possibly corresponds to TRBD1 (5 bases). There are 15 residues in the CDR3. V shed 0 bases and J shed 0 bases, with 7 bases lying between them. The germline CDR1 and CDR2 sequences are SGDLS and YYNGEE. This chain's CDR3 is CASSVGQGSNQPQHF. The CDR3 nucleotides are TGTGCCAGCAGCGTAGGCCAGGGTAGCAATCAGCCCCAGCATTTT.